This T cell receptor beta chain was identified in a study of blood T cell repertoires in COVID-19. About the research overall: Sites in the United States, Italy and Spain provided acute and convalescent COVID-19 samples. T cells, B-cell-depleted T cells, or PBMCs provided the cDNA or gDNA that served as material.

Germline trimming cut 0 bases from V and 2 bases from J; bases unmatched to any gene: 5. CDR1 is MDHEN, CDR2 SYDVKM, per germline. There are 17 residues in the CDR3. Per the original methods: Amplification of reference gene primers provided the estimated nucleated cell counts. Repertoires were generated with immunoSEQ multiplex PCR, while TCRdb's copy carries only in-frame clones and drops some. D and trimming were read from the DNA, whereas the V and J calls and clone size are those reported in that table. The repertoire holds about 270,000 clones, with about four fifths as singletons. Sequenced material: peripheral blood. This sequence originates from a woman aged 60-75 years with active or convalescent COVID-19. This chain joins TRBV28 and TRBJ2-3; TRBD2 agrees at 10 bases. The CDR3 region has the DNA TGTGCCAGCAGTTTATGGGACCTAGCGGGGGCCACAGATACGCAGTATTTT. Its protein product is CASSLWDLAGATDTQYF. The full variable domain, with the rest looked up from reference TRBV28 and TRBJ2-3, is DVKVTQSSRYLVKRTGEKVFLECVQDMDHENMFWYRQDPGLGLRLIYFSYDVKMKEKGDIPEGYSVSREKKERFSLILESASTNQTSMYLCASSLWDLAGATDTQYFGPGTRLTVL.